This T cell receptor beta chain was found in a study of Tregs in tolerant kidney transplant recipients (dated by TCRdb to the late 2010s). Some background on the complete study: The study applied TCRbeta sequencing to find donor-specific regulatory T cells before combined kidney and bone marrow transplantation and then followed those same cells after transplant. TCRbeta repertoire sequencing was used in 3 healthy controls to compare several ways of expanding Tregs specific for an allogeneic donor. Paper-wide results and their limitations: Expanding Tregs with activated donor B cells appeared to identify the most biologically relevant and donor-specific TCRbeta repertoire. Biological reproducibility was not examined directly, but technical replication error appeared to be minimal. The study was constrained by small patient numbers, and validation of the findings is required in larger populations and under other immunosuppression protocols.

Only a few counts were recorded for this clone. Its antigen is unknown. No quality values exist for individual bases; no much larger clone is one base distant. Thawed PBMCs were FACS-sorted into unstimulated Tregs (CD4+CD25+CD127-), CD4+ non-Tregs (CD4+CD25-), CD4 cells and CD8 cells. Blood from healthy controls was obtained either from healthy volunteers or as purchased buffy coats. Healthy control blood was processed to PBMCs with a Ficoll density gradient and then cryopreserved, whereas patient PBMCs were collected both before and after transplant. The CDR3 starts with the cysteine, ends with the phenylalanine, and has 16 residues. Kept here is only the CDR3 DNA, which spans 48 bases and is read in frame from base 1. The germline V gene (reference sequence) sets CDR1 to SGHKS and CDR2 to YYEKEE. V is cut back by 3 bases and J by 1 base, with 3 bases in the junction unmatched. For TCRbeta CDR3 sequencing, genomic DNA was extracted from sorted cells using the QIAGEN DNeasy Blood and Tissue Kit. High-throughput TCRbeta CDR3 sequencing, including PCR amplification with bias correction and internal controls, was performed commercially through immunoSEQ. The original methods were these. Unique productive TCRbeta sequences were defined by CDR3 nucleotide sequence where primers matched, otherwise by CDR3 amino acid sequence with Vbeta and Jbeta genes. To correct for sorting error, sequences found in more than one sorted population at a frequency ratio of 2:1 or less were discarded, and the remaining shared sequences were assigned to the population with the higher frequency. Sequences were defined as donor-reactive when expanded at least 5-fold in CFSE-low cells versus unstimulated cells and present at a frequency of at least 0.01% in CFSE-low cells. Jensen-Shannon divergence calculated on the top 100 TCRbeta sequences ranked by frequency was used to measure repertoire divergence. For samples with multiple sequencing runs, sorting error was corrected separately for each run before the runs were pooled. Held by TCRdb, this immuneACCESS table contains in-frame sequences only and omits some clones. Under half of the omission traces to an unresolved V gene where checked; the cause of the rest is unknown. D and trimming were read from the DNA, whereas the V and J calls and clone size are those reported in that table. For this sample there are roughly 250,000 clones; 80% to 85% appear just once. Jointly, the top ten make up around 0.68% of the sample.

The origin of this receptor is a human donor in good health. Sequencing used CD4+ T cells from blood. The chain is assembled from TRBV5-5 and TRBJ2-1; 11 bases in the middle match TRBD2. The CDR3 reads as follows: CASSSGLAVSYNEQFF. The nucleotide sequence reads TGTGCCAGCAGCTCGGGACTAGCGGTTTCCTACAATGAGCAGTTCTTC.